These T cell receptor beta chains were read from a single sample in a study of radiotherapy plus CTLA-4 blockade in lung cancer. Repertoires were generated with immunoSEQ multiplex PCR, while TCRdb's copy carries only in-frame clones and drops some. This sample has roughly 90,000 clones, with approximately 82% found just once. This specimen consisted of peripheral blood, obtained from a patient treated with radiotherapy plus ipilimumab. The receptors were gathered from a human donor with non-small cell lung cancer that progressed on radiotherapy plus ipilimumab. CDR3s include the opening cysteine and the closing phenylalanine or tryptophan. The D gene is left open where the match is weak. A clone size is listed for some rows: how often the clone was seen (once, few, many), or a class if it is expanded.

clone_size d_call j_call v_call cdr3_aa cdr3_nt
NA TRBD1 TRBJ1-1 TRBV6-6 CASSFPQGAENTEAFF TGTGCCAGCAGTTTCCCACAGGGGGCAGAGAACACTGAAGCTTTCTTT
NA TRBD1 TRBJ2-7 TRBV23-1 CASSPSTGEEQYF TGCGCCAGCAGTCCCTCGACAGGGGAGGAGCAGTACTTC
few TRBD2 TRBJ2-1 TRBV12-5 CASHKTSGRVGEQFF TGTGCTAGCCACAAGACTAGCGGGAGAGTAGGTGAGCAGTTCTTC
NA TRBD2 TRBJ2-1 TRBV5-5 CASSLVSGSVNEQFF TGTGCCAGCAGCTTGGTTAGCGGGAGTGTAAATGAGCAGTTCTTC
NA NA TRBJ2-1 TRBV25-1 CASSEGLNYNEQFF TGTGCCAGCAGTGAGGGACTTAACTACAATGAGCAGTTCTTC
NA TRBD1 TRBJ2-4 TRBV4-1 CASSHPGQGASKNIQYF TGCGCCAGCAGCCACCCGGGACAGGGGGCTTCCAAAAACATTCAGTACTTC
NA TRBD1 TRBJ1-4 TRBV10-1 CATQDRINEKLFF TGCGCCACCCAGGACAGGATTAATGAAAAACTGTTTTTT
NA NA TRBJ1-2 TRBV10-3 CAISEFGSYGYTF TGTGCCATCAGTGAGTTTGGTAGCTATGGCTACACCTTC
NA TRBD1 TRBJ1-1 TRBV6-5 CASRPLTGDTEAFF TGTGCCAGCAGACCCCTCACAGGGGACACTGAAGCTTTCTTT
many NA TRBJ1-4 TRBV28 CASSLISAGEKLFF TGTGCCAGCAGTTTGATCTCGGCGGGTGAAAAACTGTTTTTT